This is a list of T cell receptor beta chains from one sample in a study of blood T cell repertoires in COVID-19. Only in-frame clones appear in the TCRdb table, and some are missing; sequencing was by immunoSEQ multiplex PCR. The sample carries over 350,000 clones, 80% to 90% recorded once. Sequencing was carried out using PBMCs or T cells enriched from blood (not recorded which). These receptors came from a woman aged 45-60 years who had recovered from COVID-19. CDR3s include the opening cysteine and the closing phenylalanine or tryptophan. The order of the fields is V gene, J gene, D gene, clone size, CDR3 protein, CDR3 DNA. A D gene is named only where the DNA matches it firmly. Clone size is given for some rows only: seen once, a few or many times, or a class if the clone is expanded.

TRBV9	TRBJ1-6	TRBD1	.	CASSTVDRVGNSPLHF	TGTGCCAGCAGCACGGTGGACAGGGTAGGGAATTCACCCCTCCACTTT
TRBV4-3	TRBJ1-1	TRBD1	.	CASSPTGINVAFF	TGCGCCAGCAGCCCGACAGGGATAAATGTAGCTTTCTTT
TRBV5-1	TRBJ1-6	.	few	CASTRTAKDNSPLHF	TGCGCCAGCACCAGGACAGCGAAGGATAATTCACCCCTCCACTTT
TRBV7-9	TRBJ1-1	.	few	CASSFGTDTEAFF	TGTGCCAGCAGCTTTGGTACGGACACTGAAGCTTTCTTT
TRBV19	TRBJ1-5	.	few	CASSPGDGGSQPQHF	TGTGCCAGTAGTCCCGGCGACGGTGGGAGTCAGCCCCAGCATTTT
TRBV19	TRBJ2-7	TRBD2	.	CASSTGLANEQYF	TGTGCCAGTAGTACGGGACTAGCCAACGAGCAGTACTTC
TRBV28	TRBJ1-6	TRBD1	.	CASSPHRGNSPLHF	TGTGCCAGCTCCCCCCACAGGGGAAATTCACCCCTCCACTTT
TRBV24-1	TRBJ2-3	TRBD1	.	CATSVQGTGYSDTQYF	TGTGCCACCAGTGTTCAAGGGACAGGGTATTCAGATACGCAGTATTTT
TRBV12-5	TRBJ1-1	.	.	CASGFYRAAGENTEAFF	TGTGCTAGTGGTTTCTATCGAGCCGCCGGGGAGAACACTGAAGCTTTCTTT
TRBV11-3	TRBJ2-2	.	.	CASSPRRGNTGELFF	TGTGCCAGCAGCCCAAGGAGGGGTAACACCGGGGAGCTGTTTTTT
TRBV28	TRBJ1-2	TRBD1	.	CASSWGQGYANYGYTF	TGTGCCAGCAGCTGGGGACAGGGATACGCTAACTATGGCTACACCTTC
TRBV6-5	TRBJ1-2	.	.	CASTQGKGNYGYTF	TGTGCCAGCACCCAGGGGAAGGGTAACTATGGCTACACCTTC
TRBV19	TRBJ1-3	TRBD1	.	CASRIKDRAGPTRSGNTIYF	TGTGCCAGCCGTATTAAGGACAGGGCGGGTCCTACTAGATCTGGAAACACCATATATTTT
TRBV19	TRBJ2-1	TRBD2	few	CASSTRTSGNNEQFF	TGTGCCAGTAGTACAAGGACTAGCGGAAACAATGAGCAGTTCTTC
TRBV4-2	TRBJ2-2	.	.	CASSQVGQGRVGRTGELFF	TGTGCCAGCAGCCAGGTCGGACAGGGAAGAGTCGGGAGGACCGGGGAGCTGTTTTTT
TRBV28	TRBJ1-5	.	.	CASTHRGGQQAQHF	TGTGCCAGCACCCATCGCGGGGGCCAGCAAGCCCAGCATTTT
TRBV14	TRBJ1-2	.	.	CASSHDTELLFSYTF	TGTGCCAGCAGCCATGATACCGAGCTCCTTTTTTCCTACACCTTC
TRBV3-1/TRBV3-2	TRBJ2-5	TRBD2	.	CASSRKGGLAETQYF	TGTGCCAGCAGCCGGAAGGGCGGACTAGCGGAGACCCAGTACTTC
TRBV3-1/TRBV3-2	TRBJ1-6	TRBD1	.	CASSQVLTGKLPLHF	TGTGCCAGCAGCCAAGTTCTGACAGGGAAATTACCCCTCCACTTT
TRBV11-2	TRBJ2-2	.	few	CASSPKLIQGQTRAGELFF	TGTGCCAGCAGCCCCAAGTTGATTCAAGGACAAACACGAGCGGGGGAGCTGTTTTTT
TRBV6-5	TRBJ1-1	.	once	CASRTRQLTEAFF	TGTGCCAGCAGGACCAGACAGCTTACTGAAGCTTTCTTT
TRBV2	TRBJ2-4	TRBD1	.	CATRDRVHIQYF	TGTGCCACTCGGGACAGGGTACACATTCAGTACTTC
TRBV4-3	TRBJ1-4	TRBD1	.	CASRNRGGSTNEKLFF	TGCGCCAGCAGGAACAGGGGTGGATCAACTAATGAAAAACTGTTTTTT
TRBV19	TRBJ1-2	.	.	CASSRGTNYGYTF	TGTGCCAGTAGTCGGGGTACAAACTATGGCTACACCTTC
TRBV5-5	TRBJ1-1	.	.	CASSRTESTEAFF	TGTGCCAGCAGCCGGACAGAGTCGACTGAAGCTTTCTTT
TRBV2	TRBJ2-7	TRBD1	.	CASTTGGWLEQYF	TGTGCCAGCACAACAGGGGGCTGGCTGGAGCAGTACTTC
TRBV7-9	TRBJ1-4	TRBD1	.	CASSSRTGTEKLFF	TGTGCCAGCAGCTCCCGGACAGGAACGGAAAAACTGTTTTTT
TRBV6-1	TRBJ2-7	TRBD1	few	CASSDFGQGYSEQYF	TGTGCCAGCAGTGATTTCGGACAGGGTTACTCCGAGCAGTACTTC
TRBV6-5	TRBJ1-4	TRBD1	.	CASSYDRGLEKLFF	TGTGCCAGCAGTTACGACAGGGGGCTTGAAAAACTGTTTTTT
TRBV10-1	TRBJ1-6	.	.	CASSGRNRVYNSPLHF	TGCGCCAGCAGTGGCCGAAACAGGGTGTATAATTCACCCCTCCACTTT
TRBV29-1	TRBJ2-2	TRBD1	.	CSVESGTANTGELFF	TGCAGCGTTGAATCTGGGACAGCGAACACCGGGGAGCTGTTTTTT
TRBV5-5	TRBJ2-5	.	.	CASSLPREETQYF	TGTGCCAGCAGCTTGCCCCGGGAAGAGACCCAGTACTTC
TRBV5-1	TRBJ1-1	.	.	CASRLNTNMNTEAFF	TGCGCCAGCAGGTTGAACACGAACATGAACACTGAAGCTTTCTTT
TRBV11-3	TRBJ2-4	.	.	CASSLGGSENIQYF	TGTGCCAGCAGCTTGGGTGGGAGTGAAAACATTCAGTACTTC
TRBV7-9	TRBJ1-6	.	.	CASSLDGQTNSPLHF	TGTGCCAGCAGCTTGGACGGACAGACTAATTCACCCCTCCACTTT
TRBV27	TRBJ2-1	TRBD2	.	CASSPGLAGNEQFF	TGTGCCAGCAGCCCAGGACTAGCGGGGAATGAGCAGTTCTTC
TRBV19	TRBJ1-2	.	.	CASSLVSQGYGYTF	TGTGCCAGTAGCCTAGTTAGCCAGGGCTATGGCTACACCTTC
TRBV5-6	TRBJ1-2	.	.	CASSLGAKVRDGYTF	TGTGCCAGCAGCTTGGGCGCGAAAGTGCGTGATGGCTACACCTTC
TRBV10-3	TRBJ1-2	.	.	CAISVDGNYGYTF	TGTGCCATCAGTGTAGACGGGAACTATGGCTACACCTTC
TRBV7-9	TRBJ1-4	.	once	CASSLEGFNEKLFF	TGTGCCAGCAGCTTAGAGGGGTTCAATGAAAAACTGTTTTTT
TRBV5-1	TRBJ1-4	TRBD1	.	CASSEGAGLPNEKLFF	TGCGCCAGCAGCGAGGGGGCAGGGCTACCTAATGAAAAACTGTTTTTT
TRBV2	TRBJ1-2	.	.	CASREGTGSSYGYTF	TGTGCCAGCAGGGAAGGAACAGGGAGTTCCTATGGCTACACCTTC
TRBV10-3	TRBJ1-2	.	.	CAISPGQINYGYTF	TGTGCCATCAGCCCAGGACAGATAAACTATGGCTACACCTTC
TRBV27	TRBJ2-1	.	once	CASRTLGAYNEQFF	TGTGCCAGCAGAACCCTCGGGGCCTACAATGAGCAGTTCTTC
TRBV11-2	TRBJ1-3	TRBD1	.	CASVRTGVPGRSGNTIYF	TGTGCCAGCGTGCGGACAGGGGTTCCAGGTCGGTCTGGAAACACCATATATTTT
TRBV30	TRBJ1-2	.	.	CAWSNRTNNYGYTF	TGTGCCTGGAGTAACAGGACAAATAACTATGGCTACACCTTC
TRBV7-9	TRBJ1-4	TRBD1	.	CASSFSGTGVGDEKLFF	TGTGCCAGCAGCTTTTCCGGGACAGGGGTTGGAGATGAAAAACTGTTTTTT
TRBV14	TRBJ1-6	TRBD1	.	CASSSSGTGNSPLHF	TGTGCCAGCAGCTCGTCCGGGACAGGGAATTCACCCCTCCACTTT
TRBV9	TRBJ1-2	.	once	CASSPDGEIGYGYTF	TGTGCCAGCAGCCCAGACGGGGAAATAGGCTATGGCTACACCTTC
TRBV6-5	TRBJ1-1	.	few	CASFVGRKTEAFF	TGTGCCAGCTTTGTGGGCAGGAAGACTGAAGCTTTCTTT
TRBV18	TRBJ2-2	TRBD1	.	CASSRGTANTGELFF	TGTGCCAGCTCACGAGGGACAGCGAACACCGGGGAGCTGTTTTTT
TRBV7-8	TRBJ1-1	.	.	CASSLGRGRNTEAFF	TGTGCCAGCAGCTTAGGTAGGGGAAGGAACACTGAAGCTTTCTTT
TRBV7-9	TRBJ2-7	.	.	CASSSLQGRFSEQYF	TGTGCCAGCAGCTCCTTGCAGGGCCGGTTCTCCGAGCAGTACTTC
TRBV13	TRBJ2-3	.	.	CASSLAGTDTQYF	TGTGCCAGCAGCTTAGCCGGCACAGATACGCAGTATTTT
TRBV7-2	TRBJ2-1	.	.	CASSLDTGGSYNEQFF	TGTGCCAGCAGCCTAGACACGGGTGGCTCCTACAATGAGCAGTTCTTC
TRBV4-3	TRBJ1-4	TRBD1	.	CASSTGTDNEKLFF	TGCGCCAGCAGCACCGGGACAGATAATGAAAAACTGTTTTTT